These 21 T cell receptor beta chains were all obtained from the same sample, sequenced in a study of control samples from healthy donors and cancer patients. Assay used: immunoSEQ multiplex PCR; TCRdb lists only in-frame clones, some missing. The sample has 50,000 or so clones; about 93% are singletons. Sequenced sample: PBMCs. The source of these receptors is a woman aged 45-59 years with head and neck cancer.

The rearrangement uses TRBV5-1 and TRBJ2-7; 8 bases fit TRBD2. The CDR3 totals 19 residues. Trimming at V came to 3 bases and at J to 3 bases, leaving 20 bases not matched to a gene. Germline values: CDR1 SGHRS, CDR2 YFSETQ. In nucleotides, the CDR3 is TGCGCCAGCAGCTATCGAGGGCGGGGAGTAGCGGGACACCACTACGAGCAGTACTTC. Protein: CASSYRGRGVAGHHYEQYF.

The J gene is TRBJ2-3, the V gene TRBV30; 10 bases fit TRBD2. The V segment lost 5 bases and the J segment 4 bases; nucleotides outside the gene matches: 3. Germline V gene sequence: CDR1 GTSNPN, CDR2 SVGIG (reference sequence). The CDR3 loop spans 13 amino acids. CDR3 nucleotides: TGTGCCTGGGCTAGCGGGAGCGCAGATACGCAGTATTTT. As protein: CAWASGSADTQYF.

CDR3 region: CASSYSAQGNSPLHF. Here the CDR3 DNA reads TGTGCCAGCAGTTACTCAGCACAGGGAAATTCACCCCTCCACTTT. This chain links TRBV6-6 with TRBJ1-6; maybe TRBD1 (6 bases). With 0 bases removed from V and 7 bases from J, the gap between germline ends came to 10 bases. The CDR3 has 15 residues. The germline gives CDR1 MNHNY, CDR2 SVGAGI (reference sequence).

In this sample, this clone turned up once. The chain recombines TRBV6-5 with TRBJ1-6; unclear D gene. The CDR3 has 14 residues. Germline-derived CDR1 and CDR2 are MNHEY and SVGAGI. With 6 bases removed from V and 3 bases from J, the gap between germline ends came to 9 bases. For the CDR3, the DNA is TGTGCCAGCAGGGGGATAGGCTATAATTCACCCCTCCACTTT. Protein sequence: CASRGIGYNSPLHF.

CDR3 sequence: CASSPGGRDTQYF. The CDR3 bases are TGCGCCAGCAGTCCGGGGGGGAGAGATACGCAGTATTTT. This chain uses TRBV10-1 with TRBJ2-3, with 8 bases lining up with TRBD2. Germline lookup yields CDR1 WNHNN and CDR2 SYGVQD (reference sequence). The CDR3 runs 13 residues. The trim removed 5 bases at V and 5 bases at J, leaving 3 bases unmatched.

This clone was counted a single time. The chain combines TRBV11-3 with TRBJ2-5; D perhaps matches TRBD1 (6 bases). The V end was cut by 5 bases, the J end by 5 bases, with 12 bases between. Germline CDR1 is SGHNT and CDR2 is YENEEA. The CDR3 is 13 residues long. In DNA, the CDR3 is TGTGCCAGCAGCCTAAGGACAGCGGAGACCCAGTACTTC. Its protein product is CASSLRTAETQYF.

This sequence joins TRBV27 and TRBJ1-5; D gene uncertain. This CDR3 is 13 amino acids long. Trimming shortened V by 5 bases and J by 6 bases, and 11 bases separated the two germline ends. The germline gives CDR1 MNHEY, CDR2 SMNVEV (reference sequence). CDR3 loop: CASSPGSGQPQHF. The CDR3 bases are TGTGCCAGCAGTCCCGGATCGGGTCAGCCCCAGCATTTT.

This rearrangement joins TRBV5-1 to TRBJ1-2, with a tentative D call TRBD1 (5 bases). Germline V gene sequence: CDR1 SGHRS, CDR2 YFSETQ. The V end was cut by 0 bases, the J end by 4 bases, with 13 bases between. CDR3 size: 15 residues. The DNA for the CDR3 is TGCGCCAGCAGCTTGGACCCAGGGAAGAGCTATGGCTACACCTTC. Translation gives CASSLDPGKSYGYTF.

V is TRBV29-1 and J is TRBJ1-2; D is undetermined. Germline CDR1 reads SQVTM; CDR2 reads ANQGSEA. The CDR3 totals 14 residues. V gave up 0 bases and J gave up 2 bases, with 10 bases separating them. The CDR3 region has the DNA TGCAGCGTTGAAGATTCGGCCAGAAACTATGGCTACACCTTC. Translation gives CSVEDSARNYGYTF.

CDR3 residues: CASSPPELGEKLFF. Written as DNA, the CDR3 is TGTGCCAGCAGCCCCCCCGAGTTGGGTGAAAAACTGTTTTTT. The chain employs TRBV7-9 and TRBJ1-4, with D uncertain. Germline CDR1 SEHNR, CDR2 FQNEAQ (reference sequence). Trimming took 5 bases from V and 7 from J, leaving 14 bases between them. The CDR3 runs 14 residues.

The gene calls are TRBV4-3 and TRBJ1-5, with 7 bases that match TRBD1. V lost 6 bases, J lost 0 bases, and 5 bases stayed unmatched. This CDR3 contains 15 residues. CDR1 is LGHNA, CDR2 YSLEER, per germline. The CDR3 bases are TGCGCCAGCAGACCCGACAGGGCTAGCAATCAGCCCCAGCATTTT. Translation: CASRPDRASNQPQHF.

This chain uses TRBV20-1 with TRBJ1-1, with D unclear. CDR3 length: 10 residues. Germline CDR1 and CDR2: DFQATT and SNEGSKA (reference sequence). V lost 3 bases and J lost 5, with 4 bases in between. The DNA of the CDR3 is TGCAGTGCTAGTGAGACTGAAGCTTTCTTT. The encoded protein is CSASETEAFF.

This clone came up once. This chain joins TRBV28 and TRBJ1-1; no firm D call. The germline gives CDR1 MDHEN, CDR2 SYDVKM. Trimming stripped 3 bases from V and 10 bases from J, with 15 bases between. The CDR3 covers 13 residues. In nucleotides, the CDR3 is TGTGCCAGCAGTTTTTATAAGGAAGGCGCAGCTTTCTTT. Translation: CASSFYKEGAAFF.

V usage is TRBV29-1 and J usage is TRBJ1-5; D is uncertain. The germline CDR1 and CDR2 sequences are SQVTM and ANQGSEA. The CDR3 contains 16 residues. The germline V and J ends were trimmed by 4 bases and 0 bases, with 16 bases remaining between them. The CDR3 coding sequence is TGCAGCGTTGTACCGAGCCTCCCTCCTAGCAATCAGCCCCAGCATTTT. Its translation: CSVVPSLPPSNQPQHF.

CDR3 sequence: CASSYGLGSTDTQYF. CDR3 bases: TGTGCCAGCAGTTACGGCCTAGGAAGCACAGATACGCAGTATTTT. J is TRBJ2-3 and V is TRBV6-2 or TRBV6-3, with unresolved D. In germline, CDR1 is MNHEY, CDR2 SVGEGT. The length of the CDR3 is 15 residues. Trimming took off 2 bases at V and 0 bases at J, with 9 bases between the two ends.

This chain uses TRBV20-1 with TRBJ2-1, with D unclear. The CDR3 is made up of 11 amino acids. CDR1 is DFQATT, CDR2 SNEGSKA, per germline (reference sequence). The V gene lost 6 bases and the J gene lost 8 bases, with 11 bases spanning the gap. The CDR3, as DNA: TGCAGTGCAATCCCGTTCGATGAGCAGTTCTTC. Translation: CSAIPFDEQFF.

The chain employs TRBV7-9 and TRBJ1-4; 7 nucleotides align to TRBD1. The germline V gene encodes CDR1 SEHNR and CDR2 FQNEAQ (reference sequence). The CDR3 has 15 residues. After removal of 2 bases from V and 7 bases from J, the junction contained 7 bases not matched to a gene. DNA of the CDR3: TGTGCCAGCAGCTTACAGGGGGGTGAGCGTGAAAAACTGTTTTTT. Its translation: CASSLQGGEREKLFF.

This chain connects TRBV7-3 to TRBJ1-1; D gene unclear. Germline CDR1 is SGHTA and CDR2 is FQGTGA. The V end lost 1 base, the J end lost 1 base, and 7 bases lay between the germline ends. This CDR3 contains 14 residues. The CDR3 nucleotides are TGTGCCAGCAGCTTAAGGGCCGGGAACACTGAAGCTTTCTTT. This codes for CASSLRAGNTEAFF. Looking up the rest from reference TRBV7-3 and TRBJ1-1 gives the full variable domain: GAGVSQTPSNKVTEKGKYVELRCDPISGHTALYWYRQSLGQGPEFLIYFQGTGAADDSGLPNDRFFAVRPEGSVSTLKIQRTERGDSAVYLCASSLRAGNTEAFFGQGTRLTVV.

The chain couples TRBV7-6 to TRBJ1-6, with TRBD1 identical over 8 bases. CDR1 SGHVS and CDR2 FNYEAQ come from the germline V gene. The CDR3 totals 15 residues. Unmatched junction bases numbered 6, after V lost 1 base and J lost 10 bases. The CDR3 region has the DNA TGTGCCAGCAGCTTAGGGGGGACAGGCGGGTCACCCCTCCACTTT. This translates into CASSLGGTGGSPLHF. Filled out from reference TRBV7-6 and TRBJ1-6, the complete variable domain reads GAGVSQSPRYKVTKRGQDVALRCDPISGHVSLYWYRQALGQGPEFLTYFNYEAQQDKSGLPNDRFSAERPEGSISTLTIQRTEQRDSAMYRCASSLGGTGGSPLHFGNGTRLTVT.

The CDR3 sequence: CASSFNANYGYTF. The CDR3 coding sequence is TGTGCCAGCAGTTTTAACGCTAACTATGGCTACACCTTC. This rearrangement joins TRBV27 to TRBJ1-2, with D unresolved. Germline CDR1 reads MNHEY; CDR2 reads SMNVEV (reference sequence). The CDR3 loop spans 13 amino acids. V was shortened by 3 bases and J by 0 bases, with 5 bases between the two germline ends.

J is TRBJ2-5 and V is TRBV6-6; D is possibly TRBD1 or TRBD2 (5 bases each). Looked up from germline, CDR1 is MNHNY and CDR2 is SVGAGI (reference sequence). Trimming took 3 bases from V and 0 from J, leaving 14 bases between them. The CDR3 sequence is 16 residues long. CDR3 amino acids: CASSYGRGPDQETQYF. CDR3 coding DNA: TGTGCCAGCAGTTATGGAAGGGGACCGGACCAAGAGACCCAGTACTTC.